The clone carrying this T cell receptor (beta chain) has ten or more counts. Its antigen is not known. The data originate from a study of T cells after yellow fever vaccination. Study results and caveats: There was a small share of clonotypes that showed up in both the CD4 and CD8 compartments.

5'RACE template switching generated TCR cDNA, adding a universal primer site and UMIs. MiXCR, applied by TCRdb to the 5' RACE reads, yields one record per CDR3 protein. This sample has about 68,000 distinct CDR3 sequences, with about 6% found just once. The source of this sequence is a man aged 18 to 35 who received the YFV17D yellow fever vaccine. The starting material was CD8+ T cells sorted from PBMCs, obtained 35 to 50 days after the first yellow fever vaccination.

The CDR3 DNA follows: TGCAGTGCTAGATGGGGCGGGGAGAGCTCCTACAATGAGCAGTTCTTC. Protein sequence: CSARWGGESSYNEQFF. The chain has TRBV20-1 and TRBJ2-1; perhaps TRBD2 as D (6 bases). This CDR3 spans 16 amino acids. Trimming pared 2 bases from V and 0 bases from J, leaving 14 bases between. Germline loops: CDR1 DFQATT, CDR2 SNEGSKA (reference sequence).